The 30 T cell receptor beta chains below come from one sample, sequenced in a study of cytomegalovirus exposure and HLA in healthy donors. Primers for the PCR totalled 60 Vbeta and 13 Jbeta. Sequencing used immunoSEQ multiplex PCR; TCRdb keeps in-frame clones, though not all of them. The sample lists 15,000 to 20,000 clones, 70% to 80% occurring once. Source material: PBMCs. These receptor sequences come from a man between 18 and 29 years old in good health and CMV-seronegative.

The rearrangement links TRBV30 to TRBJ2-7, with 7 bases aligning to TRBD1. Germline V CDR1 and CDR2: GTSNPN, SVGIG (reference sequence). This CDR3 spans 14 amino acids. The V and J ends lost 3 bases and 3 bases, in that order; junction bases with no gene match: 8. CDR3 sequence (DNA): TGTGCCTGGAGCCAGGACAGGAGAATCTACGAGCAGTACTTC. As protein: CAWSQDRRIYEQYF.

This clone was counted between two and nine times. The gene calls are TRBV29-1 and TRBJ2-3, with TRBD2 matching 8 bases. Trimming cost V 6 bases and J 1 base; bases outside gene matches: 6. Germline CDR1 SQVTM, CDR2 ANQGSEA. The length of the CDR3 is 14 residues. The CDR3 sequence: CSVSQTSGTDTQYF. In nucleotides, the CDR3 is TGCAGCGTATCCCAGACTAGCGGCACAGATACGCAGTATTTT.

The gene calls are TRBV7-9 and TRBJ2-3, with D perhaps matching TRBD2 (6 bases). V was shortened by 4 bases and J by 4 bases, with 9 bases between the two germline ends. Germline loops: CDR1 SEHNR, CDR2 FQNEAQ (reference sequence). The CDR3 sequence is 13 residues long. In DNA, the CDR3 is TGTGCCAGCAGCTCCACTAGCCCAGATACGCAGTATTTT. Translation gives CASSSTSPDTQYF.

The V call is TRBV29-1, the J call TRBJ1-2, with a possible D match to TRBD1 (5 bases). The V gene's germline CDR1 is SQVTM and CDR2 ANQGSEA. CDR3 length: 13 residues. V was shortened by 4 bases and J by 4 bases, with 13 bases between the two germline ends. CDR3 region: CSVVRSQGYGYTF. CDR3 nucleotides: TGCAGCGTTGTTAGGTCGCAGGGCTATGGCTACACCTTC.

The V and J genes are TRBV30 and TRBJ1-1; D unclear. Trimming removed 0 bases from V and 0 bases from J, with 5 bases in between. The V gene's germline CDR1 is GTSNPN and CDR2 SVGIG (reference sequence). The CDR3 consists of 13 residues. The CDR3 sequence: CAWSVHVNTEAFF. Here the CDR3 DNA reads TGTGCCTGGAGTGTACATGTGAACACTGAAGCTTTCTTT.

This clone was detected a few times. The V gene is TRBV9, the J gene TRBJ1-2, with TRBD1 identical over 8 bases. Trimming cost V 0 bases and J 6 bases; bases outside gene matches: 4. There are 14 residues in the CDR3. CDR1 SGDLS and CDR2 YYNGEE come from the germline V gene. CDR3 region: CASSVEDRVDGYTF. CDR3 coding DNA: TGTGCCAGCAGCGTAGAGGACAGGGTTGATGGCTACACCTTC.

The chain links TRBV19 to TRBJ1-2; 8 bases fit TRBD1. V lost 7 bases, J lost 4 bases, and 5 bases stayed unmatched. This CDR3 has 13 amino acids. Per germline, CDR1 LNHDA and CDR2 SQIVND (reference sequence). DNA for the CDR3: TGTGCCAGTACCCGCAGGGGGCTCTATGGCTACACCTTC. Amino acid sequence: CASTRRGLYGYTF.

The count of this clone is one. This CDR3 is CASTKGGAGELFF. The CDR3 coding sequence is TGTGCCAGCACTAAGGGGGGGGCCGGGGAGCTGTTTTTT. V and J are TRBV7-8 and TRBJ2-2, with D tentatively TRBD2 (7 bases). V was cut by 7 bases and J by 6 bases, with 12 bases left in between. Germline V gene sequence: CDR1 SGHVS, CDR2 FQNEAQ. This CDR3 comprises 13 residues.

This clone was seen just once. V gene TRBV30 combines with J gene TRBJ1-1; D is possibly TRBD1 (6 bases). The CDR3 runs to 16 residues. Trimming removed 3 bases from V and 3 bases from J, with 20 bases in between. CDR1 is GTSNPN, CDR2 SVGIG, per germline (reference sequence). This CDR3 is CAWRKPGAARDTEAFF. The CDR3 region has the DNA TGTGCCTGGAGGAAACCAGGGGCAGCGAGAGACACTGAAGCTTTCTTT. Filled out from reference TRBV30 and TRBJ1-1, the complete variable domain reads SQTIHQWPATLVQPVGSPLSLECTVEGTSNPNLYWYRQAAGRGLQLLFYSVGIGQISSEVPQNLSASRPQDRQFILSSKKLLLSDSGFYLCAWRKPGAARDTEAFFGQGTRLTVV.

The chain has TRBV29-1 and TRBJ2-1, with 9 bases matching TRBD1. The V segment lost 6 bases and the J segment 3 bases; nucleotides outside the gene matches: 6. CDR3 length equals 14 residues. Germline CDR1 SQVTM, CDR2 ANQGSEA. CDR3 nucleotides: TGCAGCGTCGAGGCGACAGGGGGCTACAATGAGCAGTTCTTC. Its translation is CSVEATGGYNEQFF.

The gene calls are TRBV6-5 and TRBJ1-2, with D tentatively TRBD1 (5 bases). Deletions cut 0 bases from V and 5 bases from J, with 13 bases between. The CDR3 has 15 amino acids. CDR1 and CDR2 (germline): MNHEY, SVGAGI. This CDR3 reads CASSYSNQGWYGYTF. CDR3 sequence (DNA): TGTGCCAGCAGTTACTCGAACCAGGGATGGTATGGCTACACCTTC.

CDR3 bases: TGTGCCTGGAGTGACGGACTAGTAAACAATGAGCAGTTCTTC. It translates to CAWSDGLVNNEQFF. The J gene is TRBJ2-1, the V gene TRBV30, with 7 nucleotides matching TRBD2. The CDR3 has 14 residues. The J segment lost 5 bases and the V segment lost 1 base, leaving 5 bases of the junction unmatched. The germline CDR1 and CDR2 sequences are GTSNPN and SVGIG (reference sequence).

The genes are TRBV30 and TRBJ2-1; weak D call: TRBD2 (5 bases). The V end was cut by 3 bases, the J end by 6 bases, with 18 bases between. The CDR3 loop spans 15 amino acids. In germline, CDR1 is GTSNPN, CDR2 SVGIG (reference sequence). This CDR3 is CAWSLRLASANEQFF. CDR3 sequence (DNA): TGTGCCTGGAGCCTGAGGCTAGCCTCCGCCAATGAGCAGTTCTTC.

The rearrangement links TRBV7-3 to TRBJ2-1, with D unresolved. The germline V and J ends were trimmed by 4 bases and 0 bases, with 10 bases remaining between them. CDR3 length equals 15 residues. CDR1 SGHTA and CDR2 FQGTGA come from the germline V gene. The CDR3: CASSSSRSSYNEQFF. The CDR3 region has the DNA TGTGCCAGCAGCTCCAGTAGGAGCTCCTACAATGAGCAGTTCTTC.

The chain has TRBV6-5 and TRBJ1-4; 8 bases fit TRBD1. V was pared by 6 bases and J by 7 bases, with 7 bases of the junction left unmatched. Germline-derived CDR1 and CDR2 are MNHEY and SVGAGI. This CDR3 comprises 14 residues. In nucleotides, the CDR3 is TGTGCCAGCAGGGCATCCGGGACAGGTGAAAAACTGTTTTTT. Its protein product is CASRASGTGEKLFF.

There are a few counts of this clone. This chain uses TRBV6-5 with TRBJ1-4, with unresolved D. The V end was cut by 1 base, the J end by 11 bases, with 11 bases between. Looked up from germline, CDR1 is MNHEY and CDR2 is SVGAGI. The CDR3 sequence is 13 residues long. The DNA for the CDR3 is TGTGCCAGCAGTTACTGGAGGGAGAGGAAACTGTTTTTT. It translates to CASSYWRERKLFF.

The chain couples TRBV25-1 to TRBJ2-1, with 10 bases identical to TRBD2. Germline loops: CDR1 MGHDK, CDR2 SYGVNS. CDR3 size: 15 residues. V dropped 1 base and J dropped 7; count of bases not matched to a gene: 4. CDR3 bases: TGTGCCAGCAGTGAATCTAGCGGGAGTGATAATGAGCAGTTCTTC. As protein: CASSESSGSDNEQFF.

The chain joins TRBV4-3 to TRBJ2-4; 8 bases fit TRBD1. The length of the CDR3 is 17 residues. The germline gives CDR1 LGHNA, CDR2 YSLEER. The trim removed 0 bases at V and 4 bases at J, leaving 8 bases unmatched. The DNA for the CDR3 is TGCGCCAGCAGCCAAGATCTGCGACAGGGGTCTAAAAACATTCAGTACTTC. Its translation: CASSQDLRQGSKNIQYF.

V is TRBV6-5 and J is TRBJ2-7; 8 bases are a match to TRBD2. Losses at the gene ends were 2 bases for V and 2 bases for J; bases not matched to a gene: 8. This CDR3 spans 16 amino acids. CDR1 is MNHEY and CDR2 is SVGAGI in the germline V gene. CDR3 sequence (DNA): TGTGCCAGCAGTTACCAGGGCGGGAGGACTACCTACGAGCAGTACTTC. It yields the protein CASSYQGGRTTYEQYF.

This clone was found once. The J gene is TRBJ2-7, the V gene TRBV4-2; 7 positions match TRBD2. Losses at the gene ends were 1 base for V and 0 bases for J; bases not matched to a gene: 3. Germline V gene sequence: CDR1 LGHNA, CDR2 YNFKEQ. The CDR3 spans 15 residues. CDR3 protein: CASSQGLADSYEQYF. The CDR3 DNA reads TGTGCCAGCAGCCAAGGGCTAGCGGACTCCTACGAGCAGTACTTC.

DNA for the CDR3: TGTGCCAGCAGCTTGGGAGAGTATTGGTATGGCTACACCTTC. Translated: CASSLGEYWYGYTF. The chain is built from TRBV7-8 and TRBJ1-2; D unresolved. In germline, CDR1 is SGHVS, CDR2 FQNEAQ. V was clipped by 3 bases and J by 5 bases, with 13 bases between them. This CDR3 is 14 amino acids long.

This chain links TRBV29-1 with TRBJ2-5; 9 bases fit TRBD2. CDR3 length: 14 amino acids. Germline V gene data show CDR1 as SQVTM and CDR2 as ANQGSEA. The ends lost 5 bases at V and 4 bases at J; junction bases unmatched: 8. The CDR3 sequence: CSVTLAGEGETQYF. The CDR3, as DNA: TGCAGCGTTACCTTAGCGGGAGAGGGAGAGACCCAGTACTTC.

V is TRBV6-1 and J is TRBJ1-5; possible D gene TRBD1, 6 bases. In germline, CDR1 is MNHNS, CDR2 SASEGT. The CDR3 has 16 amino acids. Trimming left V 1 base short and J 0 bases short, with 10 bases between. The CDR3 here is CASSEDRVNSNQPQHF. CDR3 nucleotide sequence: TGTGCCAGCAGTGAAGACAGGGTGAATAGCAATCAGCCCCAGCATTTT.

The gene calls are TRBV27 and TRBJ2-5; TRBD2 agrees at 13 bases. This CDR3 comprises 15 residues. V shed 6 bases and J 3 bases; nucleotides not matched to a gene: 4. The germline gives CDR1 MNHEY, CDR2 SMNVEV (reference sequence). The CDR3 sequence: CASSGTSGTKETQYF. The CDR3 bases are TGTGCCAGCAGCGGGACTAGCGGGACTAAAGAGACCCAGTACTTC.

V usage is TRBV30 and J usage is TRBJ2-6; D is perhaps TRBD1 (7 bases). Deletions cut 8 bases from V and 2 bases from J, with 13 bases between. The length of the CDR3 is 14 residues. Germline CDR1 GTSNPN, CDR2 SVGIG (reference sequence). This CDR3 is CARDREAGANVLTF. The CDR3, as DNA: TGTGCCCGAGACAGGGAGGCTGGGGCCAACGTCCTGACTTTC.

This clone was observed once. The chain couples TRBV2 to TRBJ1-2; D perhaps matches TRBD1 (5 bases). The CDR3 extends over 13 amino acids. CDR1 is SNHLY and CDR2 is FYNNEI in the germline V gene. V lost 6 bases to trimming and J lost 4 bases, with 12 bases between them. For the CDR3, the DNA is TGTGCCAGCAGGCCGACAGAAATCTATGGCTACACCTTC. Its translation: CASRPTEIYGYTF.

The chain has TRBV5-4 and TRBJ2-2; tentative D call: TRBD2 (5 bases). CDR3 length: 12 residues. Trimming took off 4 bases at V and 6 bases at J, with 7 bases between the two ends. Germline V gene data show CDR1 as SGHNT and CDR2 as YYREEE (reference sequence). The CDR3 bases are TGTGCCAGCAGCCCACTAGCCGGGGAGCTGTTTTTT. Translating it yields CASSPLAGELFF.

This CDR3 is CASSPGTGASPLHF. In DNA form, the CDR3 reads TGTGCCAGCAGCCCCGGGACAGGGGCTTCACCCCTCCACTTT. The rearrangement uses TRBV7-2 and TRBJ1-6, with 10 bases lining up with TRBD1. Germline trimming cut 5 bases from V and 9 bases from J; bases unmatched to any gene: 4. The germline V gene has CDR1 SGHTA and CDR2 FQGNSA. The CDR3 contains 14 residues. Filled out from reference TRBV7-2 and TRBJ1-6, the complete variable domain reads GAGVSQSPSNKVTEKGKDVELRCDPISGHTALYWYRQSLGQGLEFLIYFQGNSAPDKSGLPSDRFSAERTGGSVSTLTIQRTQQEDSAVYLCASSPGTGASPLHFGNGTRLTVT.

The gene calls are TRBV30 and TRBJ2-1, with a tentative D call TRBD2 (6 bases). Germline values: CDR1 GTSNPN, CDR2 SVGIG (reference sequence). The CDR3 consists of 14 residues. V was cut by 8 bases and J by 1 base, with 15 bases left in between. CDR3 amino acids: CAPPRGPSYNEQFF. The CDR3 DNA reads TGTGCCCCCCCGCGGGGCCCTTCCTACAATGAGCAGTTCTTC.

Notes on this clone: One end of the junction fails to match germline, which may point to a read error. J is TRBJ2-7 and V is TRBV29-1; TRBD1 is a possible D gene (6 bases). This CDR3 comprises 12 residues. Germline V lookup: CDR1 SQVTM, CDR2 ANQGSEA. Here the CDR3 reads CSVGAHSDEQYF. The CDR3 coding sequence is TGCAGCGTGGGGGCTCACTCCGACGAGCAGTACTTC.